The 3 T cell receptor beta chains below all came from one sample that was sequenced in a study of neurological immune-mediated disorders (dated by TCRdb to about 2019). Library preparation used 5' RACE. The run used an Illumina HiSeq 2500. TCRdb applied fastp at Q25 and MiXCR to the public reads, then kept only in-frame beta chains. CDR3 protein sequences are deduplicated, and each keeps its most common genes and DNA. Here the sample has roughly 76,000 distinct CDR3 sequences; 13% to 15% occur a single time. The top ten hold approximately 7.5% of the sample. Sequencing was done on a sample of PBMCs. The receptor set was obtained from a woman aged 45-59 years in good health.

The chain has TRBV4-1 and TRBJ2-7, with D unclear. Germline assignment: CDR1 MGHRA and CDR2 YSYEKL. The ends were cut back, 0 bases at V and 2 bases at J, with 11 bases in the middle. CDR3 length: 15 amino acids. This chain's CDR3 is CASSQDPQVTYEQYF. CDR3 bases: TGCGCCAGCAGCCAAGATCCCCAGGTTACCTACGAGCAGTACTTC.

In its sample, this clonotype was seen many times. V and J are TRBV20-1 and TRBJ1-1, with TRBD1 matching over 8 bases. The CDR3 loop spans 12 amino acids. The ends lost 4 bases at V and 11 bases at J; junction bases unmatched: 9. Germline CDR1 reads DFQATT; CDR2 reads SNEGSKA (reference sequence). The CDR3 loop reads CSAMTGAGNAFF. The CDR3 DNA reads TGCAGTGCTATGACAGGGGCAGGCAATGCTTTCTTT.

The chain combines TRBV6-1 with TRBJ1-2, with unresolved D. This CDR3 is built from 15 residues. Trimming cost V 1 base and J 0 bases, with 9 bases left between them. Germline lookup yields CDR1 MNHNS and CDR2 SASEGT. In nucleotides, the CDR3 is TGTGCCAGCAGTGAAGGCGTCGGATCTAACTATGGCTACACCTTC. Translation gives CASSEGVGSNYGYTF.